This T cell receptor (beta chain) derives from a study of T cell responses to AZD1222 COVID-19 vaccine. V was shortened by 1 base and J by 8 bases, with 21 bases between the two germline ends. Germline V CDR1 and CDR2: SGHAT, FQNNGV. CDR3 length equals 17 residues. Repertoires were generated with immunoSEQ multiplex PCR, while TCRdb's copy carries only in-frame clones and drops some. The sample contains approximately 120,000 clones, around 85% of which appear only once. Here the sequenced sample was peripheral blood, taken 28 days after the second AZD1222 dose. This TCR came from an adult who received the AZD1222 COVID-19 vaccine. The V gene is TRBV11-2, the J gene TRBJ2-1; D perhaps matches TRBD1 (6 bases). The CDR3 region has the DNA TGTGCCAGCAGCTTAGGGGGTCAGCCTGGGGGCGCGGATGAGCAGTTCTTC. This encodes CASSLGGQPGGADEQFF.